The T cell receptor beta chain described here comes from a study of OX40 agonist ivuxolimab in advanced cancers. For the study at large: Intravenous ivuxolimab at 0.01 to 10 mg/kg was given to patients every 2 weeks. Hepatocellular carcinoma, melanoma, renal cell or head and neck cancer was diagnosed in the dose-escalation patients.

Clones were read by immunoSEQ multiplex PCR, and TCRdb kept only the in-frame ones, dropping some. The repertoire holds 69,000 or so clones, with about 85% as singletons. The CDR3 length is 14 residues. CDR1 is SGHDT and CDR2 is YYEEEE in the germline V gene. Study-level results: Relative to CD4+, CD8+ T cells held more expanded clones on average. At 0.1 to 3.0 mg/kg and by week 6, CD4+ and CD8+ T cells in the blood had expanded clonally.

As to this clone: Its antigen remains unknown.

Here the sequenced sample was CD4+ or CD8+ T cells sorted from blood, taken in a trial of the OX40 agonist ivuxolimab. The source of this sequence is an adult with an advanced solid tumor such as melanoma, head and neck, liver or kidney cancer. The V call is TRBV5-6, the J call TRBJ2-5; D is unclear. The closer fit of TRBJ2-7 to the DNA end suggests the J call may be wrong. The DNA for the CDR3 is TGTGCCAGCAGCTTAGGGTTGAGCTCCTACGAGCAGTACTTC. It is translated as CASSLGLSSYEQYF.